This TCR beta chain was sequenced for a study of T-cell reconstitution after alpha-beta-depleted transplantation in children (dated by TCRdb to 2016 to 2017). About the full investigation: Using TCR repertoire profiling, the study followed T-cell immune reconstitution in a quantitative way in children after TCRalphabeta/CD19-depleted allogeneic hematopoietic cell transplantation. The paper's findings and limits, for the study overall: Over subsequent months, a decline in hyperexpanded clone frequencies was noted, and after one year, T-cell counts and TCRbeta diversity were mostly ascribed to newly produced T cells. The high TCRbeta diversity at day 60 in some patients was ascribed to recipient T cells and intrathymic progenitors that had survived conditioning. The apparently early alphabetaT-cell count recovery about two months after transplant was reportedly dependent on only several hundred rapidly expanded clones derived from non-depleted graft cells.

This clonotype was seen at least ten times. Which antigen it targets is not known. Qualities for individual bases were not recorded, and no much larger clone is one base off. The meaning of the sample's treatment or condition label: allogeneic hematopoietic cell transplantation with graft depleted of TCRalphabeta T cells and CD19 B cells. TCRalphabeta/CD19-depleted allogeneic hematopoietic cell grafts were given to the transplant recipients, all of whom were children. The germline V gene (reference sequence) specifies DFQATT as CDR1 and SNEGSKA as CDR2. The CDR3 measures 14 amino acids from cysteine to phenylalanine. Only CDR3 DNA is held: 42 bases, read in frame from base 1. The germline V and J ends show losses of 6 bases and 4 bases respectively, and no gene match explains 8 bases of the junction. Library generation was performed with PCR. TCRdb lists the instrument as Illumina HiSeq 2500. TCR library preparation used molecular barcoding, with unique molecular identifiers applied to normalize quantification of the TCRbeta repertoire. TCRdb trimmed public reads at Q25 via fastp, called clones via MiXCR and kept in-frame beta chains. A single entry per CDR3 protein holds the most common genes and DNA from its merged rows. This sample holds some 110,000 distinct CDR3 sequences; 10% to 13% were observed only once. Clones ranked in the top ten supply less than 35% of the sample.

This receptor chain uses TRBV20-1 and TRBJ2-1; TRBD2 lines up with 8 middle nucleotides. Sequenced here: PBMCs, sampled before TCRalphabeta/CD19-depleted stem cell transplant. The receptor comes from a boy younger than 10 with acute lymphoblastic leukemia, due to receive a stem cell transplant. In nucleotides, the sequence is TGCAGTGCGCCCCTAAAGCGGGAGTACAATGAGCAGTTCTTC. This yields the protein CSAPLKREYNEQFF.